The rows below give T cell receptor beta chains drawn from one sample of a study of response to subunit inactivated influenza vaccine. TCRdb itself ran the RT-PCR reads through MiXCR, one entry per CDR3 protein. The repertoire holds roughly 290,000 distinct CDR3 sequences, 21% seen once, with 9.5% to 13% in the top ten. The sequencing used PBMCs from blood, collected about 20 months after vaccination. The source is a man between 45 and 75 years old who received an inactivated influenza vaccine. Both conserved end residues are part of each CDR3. Fields, in order: J gene, clone size, D gene, CDR3 length, V gene, CDR3 protein, CDR3 DNA. D genes are given only for firm matches. Clone size, where shown, is once, few, many, or a class for clones that have expanded.

>TRBJ2-5|.|TRBD1|16|TRBV5-4
CASSLEGQGTSETQYF
TGTGCCAGCAGCTTGGAGGGACAGGGGACGTCAGAGACCCAGTACTTC
>TRBJ1-6|many|TRBD1|14|TRBV5-1
CASSSGTGLSPLHF
TGCGCCAGCAGCTCCGGGACAGGGCTTTCACCCCTCCACTTT
>TRBJ2-4|.|TRBD1|16|TRBV28
CASSFSGQVDKNIQYF
TGTGCCAGCAGTTTCTCAGGACAGGTCGACAAAAACATTCAGTACTTC
>TRBJ1-1|few|.|12|TRBV20-1
CSAKQVNTEAFF
TGCAGTGCTAAACAGGTGAACACTGAAGCTTTCTTT
>TRBJ2-7|.|.|13|TRBV7-2
CASSRGYSYEQYF
TGTGCCAGCAGCCGCGGGTACTCCTACGAGCAGTACTTC
>TRBJ2-2|.|TRBD1|16|TRBV7-2
CASSLYGTANTGELFF
TGTGCCAGCAGCTTATACGGGACAGCGAACACCGGGGAGCTGTTTTTT
>TRBJ1-6|few|TRBD1|14|TRBV4-1
CASRREGQGFPLHF
TGCGCCAGCAGGCGGGAGGGACAGGGGTTCCCCCTCCACTTT
>TRBJ1-1|.|.|15|TRBV12-3/TRBV12-4
CASSFRQGQGTEAFF
TGTGCCAGCAGTTTTCGGCAGGGGCAGGGCACTGAAGCTTTCTTT
>TRBJ2-7|few|TRBD1|16|TRBV3-1
CASSQGSGQGSYEQYF
TGTGCCAGCAGCCAAGGGTCCGGACAGGGATCCTACGAGCAGTACTTC
>TRBJ2-7|few|.|13|TRBV5-4
CASSLTGPYEQYF
TGTGCCAGCAGCTTAACAGGGCCCTACGAGCAGTACTTC
>TRBJ1-4|.|TRBD1|14|TRBV28
CASLPGQPNEKLFF
TGTGCCAGCTTACCGGGACAGCCAAATGAAAAACTGTTTTTT
>TRBJ2-7|.|TRBD2|16|TRBV5-1
CASSFPTSGGSYEQYF
TGCGCCAGCAGCTTCCCGACTAGCGGGGGTTCCTACGAGCAGTACTTC
>TRBJ1-2|.|.|11|TRBV10-3
CAVRGRGGYTF
TGTGCGGTGAGGGGACGGGGTGGCTACACCTTC
>TRBJ2-1|few|TRBD2|13|TRBV25-1
CASSASGSAEQFF
TGTGCCAGCAGTGCAAGCGGGAGTGCTGAGCAGTTCTTC
>TRBJ2-2|few|.|14|TRBV6-2/TRBV6-3
CASSYSISTGELFF
TGTGCCAGCAGTTACTCCATTAGCACCGGGGAGCTGTTTTTT
>TRBJ1-2|few|.|15|TRBV25-1
CASKADSGRNYGYTF
TGTGCCAGCAAGGCCGACAGCGGCCGTAACTATGGCTACACCTTC
>TRBJ2-5|.|.|12|TRBV28
CASSLWEETQYF
TGTGCCAGCAGTTTATGGGAAGAGACCCAGTACTTC
>TRBJ2-6|.|.|16|TRBV28
CASSPSAVSGANVLTF
TGTGCCAGCAGTCCGTCAGCGGTCTCTGGGGCCAACGTCCTGACTTTC
>TRBJ2-3|few|.|14|TRBV24-1
CATSRGRYTDTQYF
TGTGCCACCAGTCGAGGCCGCTACACAGATACGCAGTATTTT
>TRBJ2-5|once|.|15|TRBV15
CATSRDIGGQETQYF
TGTGCCACCAGCAGAGATATTGGGGGGCAAGAGACCCAGTACTTC
>TRBJ1-2|few|.|14|TRBV7-8
CASSKTGQLYGYTF
TGTGCCAGCAGCAAAACCGGACAGCTCTATGGCTACACCTTC
>TRBJ2-3|.|TRBD2|16|TRBV4-2
CASSQELAASTDTQYF
TGTGCCAGCAGCCAAGAGCTAGCGGCTAGCACAGATACGCAGTATTTT
>TRBJ1-5|few|.|13|TRBV10-3
CAISGDGNQPQHF
TGTGCCATCAGTGGGGACGGCAATCAGCCCCAGCATTTT
>TRBJ1-6|.|TRBD1|16|TRBV6-2/TRBV6-3
CASSPAMGQRNSPLHF
TGTGCCAGCAGCCCGGCCATGGGACAGCGAAATTCACCCCTCCACTTT
>TRBJ2-3|.|.|14|TRBV20-1
CSALRGGSTDTQYF
TGCAGTGCCTTGAGGGGCGGGAGCACAGATACGCAGTATTTT
>TRBJ2-5|.|TRBD1|15|TRBV4-3
CASSQGTGRKETQYF
TGCGCCAGCAGCCAAGGGACAGGGAGAAAAGAGACCCAGTACTTC
>TRBJ1-3|many|.|16|TRBV5-1
CASSPGSSNSGNTIYF
TGCGCCAGCAGCCCCGGATCCTCGAACTCTGGAAACACCATATATTTT
>TRBJ1-6|many|.|14|TRBV2
CASRKTGFNSPLHF
TGTGCCAGCAGAAAGACAGGTTTTAATTCACCCCTCCACTTT
>TRBJ1-1|few|.|13|TRBV7-9
CASSRDGNTEAFF
TGTGCCAGCAGCCGGGACGGGAACACTGAAGCTTTCTTT
>TRBJ1-2|.|.|16|TRBV20-1
CSARGRDPITNYGYTF
TGCAGTGCTAGGGGGCGGGACCCCATTACTAACTATGGCTACACCTTC
>TRBJ1-4|few|.|15|TRBV19
CASRGGSATNEKLFF
TGTGCCAGTAGGGGGGGATCAGCAACTAATGAAAAACTGTTTTTT
>TRBJ2-2|few|TRBD1|16|TRBV18
CASSPPRQGGAGELFF
TGTGCCAGCTCACCTCCTCGACAGGGGGGCGCCGGGGAGCTGTTTTTT
>TRBJ2-4|.|.|14|TRBV5-6
CASSMSWGASIQYF
TGTGCCAGCAGTATGAGTTGGGGGGCTAGCATTCAGTACTTC
>TRBJ2-2|.|TRBD2|15|TRBV7-9
CASSSGLASTGELFF
TGTGCCAGCAGCTCGGGACTAGCTTCCACCGGGGAGCTGTTTTTT
>TRBJ1-5|.|TRBD1|15|TRBV4-3
CASSQAYQGAQPQHF
TGCGCCAGCAGCCAAGCTTACCAGGGGGCTCAGCCCCAGCATTTT
>TRBJ2-3|few|TRBD2|15|TRBV12-3/TRBV12-4
CASSRLRGTTDTQYF
TGTGCCAGCAGCCGTTTGCGGGGGACCACAGATACGCAGTATTTT
>TRBJ1-2|few|TRBD1|17|TRBV18
CASSPPVLAGGGYGYTF
TGTGCCAGCTCACCACCCGTTCTGGCAGGGGGCGGCTATGGCTACACCTTC
>TRBJ2-1|.|TRBD2|16|TRBV11-3
CASSLGLAGSFNEQFF
TGTGCCAGCAGCTTAGGTTTAGCGGGAAGTTTCAATGAGCAGTTCTTC
>TRBJ1-1|few|TRBD1|13|TRBV5-1
CASSLQGFTEAFF
TGCGCCAGCAGCTTACAGGGGTTCACTGAAGCTTTCTTT
>TRBJ1-1|many|.|13|TRBV20-1
CSATRGGNTEAFF
TGCAGTGCTACCCGGGGGGGGAACACTGAAGCTTTCTTT
>TRBJ1-5|many|.|16|TRBV20-1
CSARDRQKLYNQPQHF
TGCAGTGCTAGAGACAGGCAGAAGCTTTACAATCAGCCCCAGCATTTT
>TRBJ1-1|.|TRBD1|16|TRBV28
CASSSGTGLLNTEAFF
TGTGCCAGCAGTTCGGGGACAGGACTCCTGAACACTGAAGCTTTCTTT
>TRBJ2-3|.|.|16|TRBV6-2/TRBV6-3
CASSQPGLASTDTQYF
TGTGCCAGCAGCCAACCGGGACTCGCAAGCACAGATACGCAGTATTTT
>TRBJ2-3|.|.|16|TRBV7-8
CASSLVVWGGRDTQYF
TGTGCCAGCAGCTTAGTCGTGTGGGGGGGCCGGGATACGCAGTATTTT
>TRBJ2-7|few|.|13|TRBV20-1
CSAGGSLDYEQYF
TGCAGTGCTGGGGGTAGTCTTGACTACGAGCAGTACTTC
>TRBJ2-1|few|.|10|TRBV20-1
CSARWGTHIF
TGCAGTGCTAGATGGGGGACCCATATCTTC
>TRBJ1-5|.|.|13|TRBV11-2
CASSLDFNQPQHF
TGTGCCAGCAGCCTGGATTTCAATCAGCCCCAGCATTTT
>TRBJ2-7|.|.|17|TRBV15
CATSRDKRRISSYEQYF
TGTGCCACCAGCAGAGATAAACGACGGATCAGCTCCTACGAGCAGTACTTC
>TRBJ1-5|few|.|15|TRBV6-2/TRBV6-3
CASSYSRVGNQPQHF
TGTGCCAGCAGTTACTCGAGGGTGGGCAATCAGCCCCAGCATTTT
>TRBJ2-1|.|TRBD2|14|TRBV29-1
CSVERRLAHNEQFF
TGCAGCGTCGAGCGCAGACTAGCGCACAATGAGCAGTTCTTC
>TRBJ2-7|.|TRBD2|16|TRBV10-2
CASRPGLAGGPHEQYF
TGCGCCAGCAGGCCTGGACTAGCGGGGGGGCCTCACGAGCAGTACTTC
>TRBJ1-1|many|.|13|TRBV3-1
CASSPEVGTEAFF
TGTGCCAGCAGCCCCGAGGTAGGGACTGAAGCTTTCTTT
>TRBJ1-2|many|.|17|TRBV28
CASSSVVRKGPVYGYTF
TGTGCCAGCAGTTCCGTCGTGAGGAAGGGTCCCGTCTATGGCTACACCTTC
>TRBJ2-7|few|TRBD2|17|TRBV11-2
CASTPRTSGGHSYEQYF
TGTGCCAGCACTCCGAGGACTAGCGGGGGGCACTCCTACGAGCAGTACTTC
>TRBJ1-2|.|.|13|TRBV2
CASSLSKNYGYTF
TGTGCCAGCAGCTTGTCAAAGAACTATGGCTACACCTTC
>TRBJ1-1|many|.|12|TRBV29-1
CSVERGGTEAFF
TGCAGCGTTGAGAGGGGGGGCACTGAAGCTTTCTTT
>TRBJ2-2|.|TRBD2|16|TRBV27
CASSLLASGNTGELFF
TGTGCCAGCAGTTTACTCGCTAGCGGGAACACCGGGGAGCTGTTTTTT
>TRBJ1-2|few|.|14|TRBV27
CASSLRAYSYGYTF
TGTGCCAGCAGTTTAAGGGCCTATTCCTATGGCTACACCTTC
>TRBJ2-5|.|TRBD2|15|TRBV12-3/TRBV12-4
CASSQGGGRGETQYF
TGTGCCAGCAGCCAAGGGGGCGGGAGGGGTGAGACCCAGTACTTC